Shown below are 11 T cell receptor beta chains from a single sample sequenced in a study of shared clonotypes between healthy human individuals. The data were produced by immunoSEQ multiplex PCR, yet TCRdb's version contains in-frame clones alone and is incomplete. The sample gives approximately 2.3 million clones, 80% to 95% of which show up once; about 0.37% is in the top ten. Sequencing was carried out using naive CD4+ T cells from PBMCs. Subset described: CD45RA+ positively selected. The receptors here all came from a man aged 18 to 30 in good health. Some clones in this sample may be carry-over from other donors' samples.

This clone is a singleton in its sample. This chain joins TRBV14 and TRBJ2-7, with unresolved D. The CDR3 loop spans 14 amino acids. Germline-derived CDR1 and CDR2 are SGHDN and FVKESK. V was clipped by 4 bases and J by 0 bases, with 10 bases between them. DNA for the CDR3: TGTGCCAGCAGCCGTGCAGTTACCTCCTACGAGCAGTACTTC. This sequence encodes CASSRAVTSYEQYF.

V gene TRBV5-4 combines with J gene TRBJ1-1; unclear D gene. Germline V gene data show CDR1 as SGHNT and CDR2 as YYREEE (reference sequence). V lost 3 bases and J 5 bases, leaving 17 bases between the germline ends. There are 15 residues in the CDR3. As DNA, the CDR3 is TGTGCCAGCAGCTCCCCTACTTCGGGAGGGACTGAAGCTTTCTTT. This gives the protein CASSSPTSGGTEAFF.

This clone was counted a single time. V is TRBV6-4 and J is TRBJ1-2; no clear D gene. Trimming stripped 5 bases from V and 0 bases from J, with 13 bases between. CDR3 length: 15 residues. Per germline, CDR1 MRHNA and CDR2 SNTAGT. CDR3 protein: CASSPDGNSNYGYTF. The CDR3 nucleotides read TGTGCCAGCAGTCCTGACGGCAACTCTAACTATGGCTACACCTTC.

The genes are TRBV6-5 and TRBJ1-3; D is unclear. CDR1 is MNHEY, CDR2 SVGAGI, per germline. The CDR3 runs to 15 residues. The V gene lost 0 bases and the J gene lost 2 bases, with 8 bases spanning the gap. The CDR3 protein is CASSYSKQPGNTIYF. The CDR3 DNA reads as TGTGCCAGCAGTTACTCGAAACAGCCTGGAAACACCATATATTTT.

The chain uses TRBV21-1 and TRBJ1-4. TRBV21-1 is marked as a pseudogene. The CDR3 is 20 amino acids. The CDR3 is CASRPLAVSYTFTTNEKLFF. CDR3 bases: TGTGCCAGCAGACCTCTGGCCGTTTCCTACACCTTTACAACTAATGAAAAACTGTTTTTT.

This CDR3 reads CSVEHQAGHYNEQFF. As DNA, the CDR3 is TGCAGCGTTGAGCATCAAGCGGGACACTACAATGAGCAGTTCTTC. V gene TRBV29-1 combines with J gene TRBJ2-1; D perhaps matches TRBD2 (7 bases). Germline V lookup: CDR1 SQVTM, CDR2 ANQGSEA. The CDR3 spans 15 residues. The V gene lost 3 bases and the J gene lost 3 bases, with 15 bases spanning the gap.

This clone was picked up a small number of times. V gene TRBV6-6 combines with J gene TRBJ1-5, with D uncertain. This CDR3 has 12 residues. The V end was cut by 5 bases, the J end by 2 bases, with 4 bases between. CDR1 and CDR2 (germline): MNHNY, SVGAGI (reference sequence). CDR3 DNA: TGTGCCAGCAGTCATCGCAATCAGCCCCAGCATTTT. Protein product: CASSHRNQPQHF.

The V gene is TRBV28, the J gene TRBJ1-1; possible D gene TRBD1, 6 bases. This CDR3 comprises 16 residues. Germline CDR1 MDHEN, CDR2 SYDVKM. V was shortened by 1 base and J by 4 bases, with 16 bases between the two germline ends. This CDR3 is CASSLSPPGGGTEAFF. Written as DNA, the CDR3 is TGTGCCAGCAGTTTATCCCCGCCCGGAGGGGGCACTGAAGCTTTCTTT.

CDR3 nucleotides: TGTGCCAGTAGATCCCCTTTTCCGGGACATACGAACTATGGCTACACCTTC. It encodes CASRSPFPGHTNYGYTF. The gene calls are TRBV19 and TRBJ1-2, with D possibly being TRBD1 (6 bases). Trimming removed 6 bases from V and 2 bases from J, with 22 bases in between. The germline gives CDR1 LNHDA, CDR2 SQIVND (reference sequence). The CDR3 covers 17 residues.

The rearrangement uses TRBV28 and TRBJ2-1; D is perhaps TRBD1 (5 bases). The CDR3 is 16 amino acids. Germline CDR1 MDHEN, CDR2 SYDVKM. The V gene lost 7 bases and the J gene lost 8 bases, with 24 bases spanning the gap. CDR3 in amino acids: CASNGPGQGHRDEQFF. CDR3 DNA: TGTGCCAGCAATGGCCCGGGCCAGGGCCATAGGGATGAGCAGTTCTTC.

The chain links TRBV5-1 to TRBJ2-7, with TRBD1 identical over 8 bases. With 3 bases clipped from V and 5 bases from J, the junction kept 10 bases outside the gene matches. Per the germline V gene, CDR1 is SGHRS and CDR2 is YFSETQ. The CDR3 has 15 amino acids. CDR3 sequence (DNA): TGCGCCAGCAGCTCGAAGCAGGGGGCACCCCACGAGCAGTACTTC. This codes for CASSSKQGAPHEQYF. Looking up the rest from reference TRBV5-1 and TRBJ2-7 gives the full variable domain: KAGVTQTPRYLIKTRGQQVTLSCSPISGHRSVSWYQQTPGQGLQFLFEYFSETQRNKGNFPGRFSGRQFSNSRSEMNVSTLELGDSALYLCASSSKQGAPHEQYFGPGTRLTVT.